This entry is about one TCR beta chain. The antigen is undetermined. The data were taken from a study of shared clonotypes between healthy human individuals. Terminally differentiated effector memory CD45RA+ cells were excluded by CCR7 positive selection of CD45RO-negative cells. Clones were read by immunoSEQ multiplex PCR, and TCRdb kept only the in-frame ones, dropping some. The sample comprises about 800,000 clones, about 97% of which are singletons, and approximately 0.2% rests with the top ten. This CDR3 is built from 18 residues. The junction had 12 bases not matched to a gene; V was cut back by 4 bases and J by 0 bases. Germline V gene sequence: CDR1 SGHAT, CDR2 FQNNGV. Findings of the study overall: Naive subsets, compared against memory subsets, generally had larger estimated richness values.

The clonotype originates from a man between 25 and 39 years old in good health. The gene calls are TRBV11-2 and TRBJ2-3; 8 bases are a match to TRBD2. The sequenced sample consisted of naive CD8+ T cells sorted from blood. The CDR3 here is CASSSRDPLAESTDTQYF. The CDR3 DNA reads as TGTGCCAGCAGCTCAAGGGACCCACTAGCGGAGAGCACAGATACGCAGTATTTT.